The clone carrying this TCR beta chain was counted many times. TCR beta CDR3 regions were amplified from RNA. A first-round RT-PCR of the TCR CDR3 used the HTBI primer set. Each CDR3 protein gets one entry after TCRdb re-called the multiplex PCR reads with MiXCR. The repertoire holds around 250,000 distinct CDR3 sequences, with about a sixth as singletons. Trimming removed 1 base at V and 8 bases at J, with 11 bases between. The germline CDR1 and CDR2 sequences are MGHRA and YSYEKL. CDR3 size: 13 residues. This record comes from a study of T cells in Graves' hyperthyroidism and ophthalmopathy. This rearrangement joins TRBV4-1 to TRBJ1-2, with a possible D match to TRBD1 (5 bases). The receptor was isolated from a woman between 18 and 29 years old with Graves' ophthalmopathy. The specimen was blood. CDR3: CASSQVPGDGYTF. The CDR3, as DNA: TGCGCCAGCAGCCAAGTACCCGGGGACGGCTACACCTTC.